The entry that follows covers one T cell receptor beta chain sequence. The antigen remains undetermined. This sample was included in a study of graft-versus-host responses after intestinal transplantation. Study-level background: Those transplanted obtained multivisceral, liver-intestinal, or isolated intestinal grafts. Uniformly, recipients were administered anti-thymocyte globulin induction with subsequent tacrolimus and steroids for 3 to 4 years.

General observations from the study: High graft-versus-host to host-versus-graft T cell clonal ratios marked allografts of patients with graft-donor macrochimerism.

Sequencing was performed with immunoSEQ multiplex PCR; in TCRdb, only in-frame clones are kept and a portion is missing. Among almost 40,000 clones listed, 90% to 95% were seen once. The trim removed 6 bases at V and 5 bases at J, leaving 13 bases unmatched. Per germline, CDR1 PRHDT and CDR2 FYEKMQ (reference sequence). CDR3 length: 17 residues. The sequence was collected from a human donor who was the organ donor for an intestinal transplant. The gene calls are TRBV13 and TRBJ2-7, with TRBD2 matching 13 bases. Material: unstimulated CD8+ T cells sorted from spleen or lymph node cells, obtained before transplant. CDR3 residues: CASSSTGTSGERDEQYF. CDR3 nucleotide sequence: TGTGCCAGCAGTTCGACCGGGACTAGCGGGGAAAGGGACGAGCAGTACTTC.